This T cell receptor (beta chain) was obtained from a study of a mutant IDH1 vaccine in newly diagnosed glioma. About the research overall: Patients underwent eight vaccinations, which took place in weeks 1, 3, 5, 7, 11, 15, 19 and 23. Patients under treatment included about 62% males and roughly 40% females and had a mean age of around 40 years. Earlier care involved radiotherapy, temozolomide, or both, and the majority received both.

Note on this clone: What it binds is not known.

Libraries were prepared by immunoSEQ multiplex PCR; TCRdb keeps only in-frame clonotypes and omits some of them. The table lists roughly 110,000 clones, roughly 90% of them singletons. Specified time point: week 11, during vaccination. The vaccine gave 300 ug of a 20-mer mutant IDH1 peptide subcutaneously per dose. Donors' newly diagnosed IDH1-mutant WHO grade 3 or 4 astrocytomas lacked nuclear ATRX. The length of the CDR3 is 15 residues. Trimming left V 2 bases short and J 7 bases short, with 15 bases between. Germline V gene sequence: CDR1 MDHEN, CDR2 SYDVKM. This rearrangement joins TRBV28 to TRBJ1-5, with a weak D call TRBD1 (6 bases). The sequenced sample was PBMCs, obtained from a glioma patient whose treatment included an IDH1 peptide vaccine. This TCR was recovered from a woman between 50 and 59 years old with glioma. CDR3 bases: TGTGCCAGCAGTTTAAGGTGGGGGGCTCGACAGCCCCAGCATTTT. Protein product: CASSLRWGARQPQHF.